This TCR beta chain appears in the sequencing data of a study of T-cell memory formation after mild COVID-19. Study-wide findings and caveats: What remained unconfirmed was the SARS-CoV-2 specificity of second-wave clones peaking on day 37.

Via MiXCR, TCRdb re-called the 5' RACE reads, giving one row per CDR3 protein. The profile covers around 470,000 distinct CDR3 sequences, with about 19% appearing a single time and 7.5% to 10% taken by the ten largest. CDR1 and CDR2 (germline): KGHSH, LQKENI. This CDR3 has 12 amino acids. Points on this clonotype: What it binds is unknown. Compared with germline, one end of the junction differs, possibly owing to a read error.

The V call is TRBV18, the J call TRBJ1-2, with D tentatively TRBD1 (5 bases). This receptor was taken from an adult woman who had mild COVID-19 (a few samples of this study predate the infection). Cell type and time point are not known. Sequenced: PBMCs or a T cell subset sorted from them (not recorded which). In DNA form, the CDR3 reads TGTGCCAGCTCACCACCGGCAGGGCGGATAGCCTTC. It translates to CASSPPAGRIAF.